The table lists the clone carrying this T cell receptor (beta chain) with many counts. As yet, its antigen is unknown. V lost 5 bases to trimming and J lost 3 bases, with 25 bases between them. The CDR3 length is 19 residues. This entry comes from a study of T cells in Graves' hyperthyroidism and ophthalmopathy. As for the study in general: The authors collected peripheral blood at initial diagnosis, before any treatment. Findings and caveats of the study: A 13 V-J signature model discriminated ophthalmopathy versus stable hyperthyroidism. Blood shared most expanded thyroid clonotypes above 0.001.

Amplified regions were TCR beta CDR3 sequences from RNA transcripts. Carried out on the TCR CDR3, a first-round RT-PCR used the HTBI primer set. Using its own MiXCR run on the multiplex PCR reads, TCRdb lists one record per CDR3 protein. The sample shows a few hundred thousand distinct CDR3 sequences, about 15% of them seen only once. Sequencing was performed on blood. This receptor was taken from a woman aged 25-40 years with Graves' ophthalmopathy. The chain links TRBV12-3 or TRBV12-4 to TRBJ1-4, with a tentative D call TRBD1 (6 bases). This CDR3 reads CASSRRPLLGRGANEKLFF. In nucleotides, the CDR3 is TGTGCCAGCAGTCGCCGACCCTTACTGGGGAGGGGGGCTAATGAAAAACTGTTTTTT.